Sequencing of this TCR beta chain was carried out in a study of T cells in Graves' hyperthyroidism and ophthalmopathy. Together with thyroid ultrasound, orbital computed tomography, serum thyroxine and TRAb, clinical symptoms were used for diagnoses. RNA transcripts served as the template for amplifying TCR beta CDR3 regions. Primed by the HTBI set, a first-round RT-PCR was run on the TCR CDR3. One entry per CDR3 protein, called by TCRdb with MiXCR from the multiplex PCR reads. The profile covers about 260,000 distinct CDR3 sequences, with about 15% appearing a single time and less than 35% taken by the ten largest. The V gene end was trimmed by 6 bases and the J gene end by 5 bases; junction bases not matched to a gene: 10. The CDR3 totals 15 residues. CDR1 is MNHNS and CDR2 is SASEGT in the germline V gene. This clonotype was detected ten times or more.

The sample taken for sequencing was blood. The sequence was obtained from a woman between 18 and 30 years old with Graves' ophthalmopathy. V usage is TRBV6-1 and J usage is TRBJ1-2; 9 nucleotides match TRBD1. CDR3 region: CASRPSTGGAYGYTF. The CDR3 nucleotides are TGTGCCAGCAGACCCTCTACAGGGGGCGCGTATGGCTACACCTTC.